This T cell receptor (beta chain) comes out of a study of cytomegalovirus exposure and HLA in healthy donors. This clone was counted between two and nine times. No antigen is known for it. Donors consisted of healthy bone marrow donors. Study results and limitations: A later analysis appeared to link common viral pathogens to several of the most significant clusters.

Use of 60 Vbeta and 13 Jbeta primers characterized the PCR. Profiling relied on immunoSEQ multiplex PCR, and the TCRdb table lists in-frame clones only, not all of them. The sample has roughly 200,000 clones; about 9% are singletons. Germline loops: CDR1 LNHDA, CDR2 SQIVND (reference sequence). The CDR3 covers 18 residues. The V and J ends lost 2 bases and 7 bases, in that order; junction bases with no gene match: 16. The chain employs TRBV19 and TRBJ1-5, with TRBD1 identical over 8 bases. Sequencing used PBMCs. The source of this sequence is a young woman in good health and CMV-seropositive. In DNA, the CDR3 is TGTGCCAGTAGTATATCAGGGGGCGAACCGGCTAGGCGGCAGCCCCAGCATTTT. This gives the protein CASSISGGEPARRQPQHF. The full variable domain, in which reference TRBV19 and TRBJ1-5 provide the parts outside the CDR3, is DGGITQSPKYLFRKEGQNVTLSCEQNLNHDAMYWYRQDPGQGLRLIYYSQIVNDFQKGDIAEGYSVSREKKESFPLTVTSAQKNPTAFYLCASSISGGEPARRQPQHFGDGTRLSIL.